This is a list of T cell receptor beta chains from one sample in a study of T cell responses to AZD1222 COVID-19 vaccine. Only in-frame clones appear in the TCRdb table, and some are missing; sequencing was by immunoSEQ multiplex PCR. The sample shows about 150,000 clones, 90% of them seen only once. The sequences come from peripheral blood, collected 28 days after the second AZD1222 dose. These receptors originate from an adult who received the AZD1222 COVID-19 vaccine. The conserved cysteine and the conserved F or W are not part of the CDR3 here. The order of the fields is J gene, V gene, CDR3 protein.

J gene: TRBJ1-1; V gene: TRBV15; CDR3 protein: ATSREQGTEAF
J gene: TRBJ1-1; V gene: TRBV5-1; CDR3 protein: ASSLADRGLGTEAF
J gene: TRBJ1-2; V gene: TRBV15; CDR3 protein: ATSRYGGDTYYGYT
J gene: TRBJ2-2; V gene: TRBV5-1; CDR3 protein: ASSPVAGELF
J gene: TRBJ2-1; V gene: TRBV7-9; CDR3 protein: ASRTGVGNEQF
J gene: TRBJ1-1; V gene: TRBV7-2; CDR3 protein: ASSLGQKNTEAF
J gene: TRBJ2-5; V gene: TRBV7-8; CDR3 protein: ASSVRQIQETQY
J gene: TRBJ1-3; V gene: TRBV5-1; CDR3 protein: ASSLRTGSADTIY
J gene: TRBJ2-1; V gene: TRBV15; CDR3 protein: ATSITGDSYNEQF
J gene: TRBJ2-3; V gene: TRBV27; CDR3 protein: ASSLGGLPGDTQY
J gene: TRBJ1-2; V gene: TRBV6-5; CDR3 protein: ASSASTGTGGGYT
J gene: TRBJ1-1; V gene: TRBV6-6; CDR3 protein: ASTGIGEGFNTEAF
J gene: TRBJ1-1; V gene: TRBV7-9; CDR3 protein: ASSSYRGRMTEAF
J gene: TRBJ2-1; V gene: TRBV19; CDR3 protein: ASSLATGSNHEQF
J gene: TRBJ2-7; V gene: TRBV5-4; CDR3 protein: ASSSGLAEIYEQY
J gene: TRBJ2-2; V gene: TRBV7-6; CDR3 protein: ASSLGAGGTGELF
J gene: TRBJ2-3; V gene: TRBV7-2; CDR3 protein: ASSLGAGDTQY
J gene: TRBJ2-1; V gene: TRBV19; CDR3 protein: ASSIVELDPSYNEQF